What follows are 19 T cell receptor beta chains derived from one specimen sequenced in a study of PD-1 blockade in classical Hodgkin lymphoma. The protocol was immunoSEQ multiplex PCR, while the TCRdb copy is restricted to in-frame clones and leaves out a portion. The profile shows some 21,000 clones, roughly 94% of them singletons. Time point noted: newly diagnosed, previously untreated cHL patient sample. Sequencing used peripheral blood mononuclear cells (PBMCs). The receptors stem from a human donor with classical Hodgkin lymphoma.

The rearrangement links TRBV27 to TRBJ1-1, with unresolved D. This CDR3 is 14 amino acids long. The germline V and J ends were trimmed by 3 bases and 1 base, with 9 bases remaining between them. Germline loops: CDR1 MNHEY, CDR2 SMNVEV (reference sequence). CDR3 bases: TGTGCCAGCAGTTTCACCCTCAAGAACACTGAAGCTTTCTTT. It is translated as CASSFTLKNTEAFF.

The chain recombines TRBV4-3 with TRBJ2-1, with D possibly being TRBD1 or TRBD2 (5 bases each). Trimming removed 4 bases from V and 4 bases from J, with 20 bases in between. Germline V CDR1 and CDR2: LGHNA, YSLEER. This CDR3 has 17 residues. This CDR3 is CASSLGPRDQIYNEQFF. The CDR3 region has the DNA TGCGCCAGCAGCCTTGGTCCCCGGGACCAGATATACAATGAGCAGTTCTTC.

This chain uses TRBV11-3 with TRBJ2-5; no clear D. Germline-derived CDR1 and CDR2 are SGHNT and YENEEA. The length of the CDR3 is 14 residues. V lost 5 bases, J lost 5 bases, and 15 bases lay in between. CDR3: CASSRGSRRETQYF. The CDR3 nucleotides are TGTGCCAGCAGCCGCGGTTCTCGCAGGGAGACCCAGTACTTC.

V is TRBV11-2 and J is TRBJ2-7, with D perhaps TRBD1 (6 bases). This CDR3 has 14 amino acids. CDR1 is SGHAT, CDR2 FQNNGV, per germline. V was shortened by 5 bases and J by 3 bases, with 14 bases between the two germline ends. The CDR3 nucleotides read TGTGCCAGCAGCCCAGGGGCTTCCGACTACGAGCAGTACTTC. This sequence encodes CASSPGASDYEQYF.

The CDR3 region is CATNRGADTQYF. The CDR3 DNA follows: TGTGCCACCAACAGGGGCGCAGATACGCAGTATTTT. The J gene is TRBJ2-3, the V gene TRBV15; 7 bases are shared with TRBD1. There are 12 residues in the CDR3. Per the germline V gene, CDR1 is LNHNV and CDR2 is YYDKDF (reference sequence). J lost 4 bases, V lost 7 bases, and 2 bases had no gene match. Full variable domain (missing parts from reference TRBV15 and TRBJ2-3): DAMVIQNPRYQVTQFGKPVTLSCSQTLNHNVMYWYQQKSSQAPKLLFHYYDKDFNNEADTPDNFQSRRPNTSFCFLDIRSPGLGDTAMYLCATNRGADTQYFGPGTRLTVL.

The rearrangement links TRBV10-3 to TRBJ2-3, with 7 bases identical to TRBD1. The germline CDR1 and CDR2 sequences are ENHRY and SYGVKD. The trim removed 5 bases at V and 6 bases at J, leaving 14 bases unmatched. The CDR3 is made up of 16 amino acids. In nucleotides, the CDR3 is TGTGCCATCAGTTCTCCCCGGGACAGTGTGATCGATACGCAGTATTTT. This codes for CAISSPRDSVIDTQYF.

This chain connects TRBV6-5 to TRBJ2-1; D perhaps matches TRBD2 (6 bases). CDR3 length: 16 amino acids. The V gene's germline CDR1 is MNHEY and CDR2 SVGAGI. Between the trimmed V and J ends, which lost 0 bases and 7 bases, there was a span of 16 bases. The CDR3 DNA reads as TGTGCCAGCAGTTACTCGTGGGACGGGGGAGTAAATGAGCAGTTCTTC. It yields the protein CASSYSWDGGVNEQFF.

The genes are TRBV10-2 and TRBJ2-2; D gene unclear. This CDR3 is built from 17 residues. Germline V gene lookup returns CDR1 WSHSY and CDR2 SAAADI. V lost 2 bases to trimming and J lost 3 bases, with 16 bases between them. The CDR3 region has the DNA TGCGCCAGCAGTGAGGTGGTGGCAGTTGGGGACACCGGGGAGCTGTTTTTT. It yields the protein CASSEVVAVGDTGELFF.

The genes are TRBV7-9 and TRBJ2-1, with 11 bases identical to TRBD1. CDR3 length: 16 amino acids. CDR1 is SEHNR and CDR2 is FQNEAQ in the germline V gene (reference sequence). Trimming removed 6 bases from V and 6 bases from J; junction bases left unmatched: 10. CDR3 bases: TGTGCCAGCAGTACACGATACGGGACAGGGGGCAATGAGCAGTTCTTC. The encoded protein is CASSTRYGTGGNEQFF.

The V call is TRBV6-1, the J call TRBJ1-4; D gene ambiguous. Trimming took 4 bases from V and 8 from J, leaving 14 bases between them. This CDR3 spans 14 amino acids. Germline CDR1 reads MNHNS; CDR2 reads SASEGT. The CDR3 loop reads CASSAGRSVEKLFF. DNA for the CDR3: TGTGCCAGCAGTGCAGGCCGCTCGGTCGAAAAACTGTTTTTT.

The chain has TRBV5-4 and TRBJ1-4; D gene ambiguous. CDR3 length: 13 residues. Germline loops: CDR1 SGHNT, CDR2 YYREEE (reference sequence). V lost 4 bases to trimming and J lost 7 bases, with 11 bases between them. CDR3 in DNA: TGTGCCAGCAGCGTATCGAAGGGTGAAAAACTGTTTTTT. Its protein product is CASSVSKGEKLFF.

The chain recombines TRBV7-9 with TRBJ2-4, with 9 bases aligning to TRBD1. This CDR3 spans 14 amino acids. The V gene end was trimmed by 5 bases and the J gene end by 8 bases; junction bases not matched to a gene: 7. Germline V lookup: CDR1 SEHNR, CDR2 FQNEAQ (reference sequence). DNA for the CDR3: TGTGCCAGCAGCCCGAGGGACAGGGTGGACATTCAGTACTTC. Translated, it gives CASSPRDRVDIQYF.

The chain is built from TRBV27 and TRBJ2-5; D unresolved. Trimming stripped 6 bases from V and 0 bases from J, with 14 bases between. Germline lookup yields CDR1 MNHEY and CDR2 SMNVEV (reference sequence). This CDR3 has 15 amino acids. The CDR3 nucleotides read TGTGCCAGCAGCTCTTGGGCCGCGAACCAAGAGACCCAGTACTTC. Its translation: CASSSWAANQETQYF.

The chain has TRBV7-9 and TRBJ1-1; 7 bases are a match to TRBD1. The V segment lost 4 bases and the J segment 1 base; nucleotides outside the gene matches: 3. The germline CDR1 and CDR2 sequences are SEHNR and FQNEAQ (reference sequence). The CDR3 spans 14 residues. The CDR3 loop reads CASSSQGRNTEAFF. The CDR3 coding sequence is TGTGCCAGCAGCTCACAGGGGAGGAACACTGAAGCTTTCTTT.

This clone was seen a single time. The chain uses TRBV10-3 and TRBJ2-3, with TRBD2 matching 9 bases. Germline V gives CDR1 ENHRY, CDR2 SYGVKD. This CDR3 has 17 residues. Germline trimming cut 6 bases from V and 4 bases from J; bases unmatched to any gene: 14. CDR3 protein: CAISGASGDSFPDTQYF. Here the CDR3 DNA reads TGTGCCATCAGCGGGGCTAGCGGGGATAGCTTCCCAGATACGCAGTATTTT.

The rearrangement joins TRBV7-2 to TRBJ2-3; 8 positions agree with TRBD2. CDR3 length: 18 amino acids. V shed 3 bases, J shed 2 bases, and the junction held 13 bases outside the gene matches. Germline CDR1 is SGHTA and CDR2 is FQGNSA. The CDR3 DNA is TGTGCCAGCAGCTTCCCCTTAGCGGGGCCCATTTTCACAGATACGCAGTATTTT. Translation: CASSFPLAGPIFTDTQYF.

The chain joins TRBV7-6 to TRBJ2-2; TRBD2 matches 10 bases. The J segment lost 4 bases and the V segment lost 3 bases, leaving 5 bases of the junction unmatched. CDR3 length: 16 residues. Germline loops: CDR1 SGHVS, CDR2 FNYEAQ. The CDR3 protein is CASSFELAGPTGELFF. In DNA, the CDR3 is TGTGCCAGCAGCTTCGAACTAGCGGGGCCCACCGGGGAGCTGTTTTTT.

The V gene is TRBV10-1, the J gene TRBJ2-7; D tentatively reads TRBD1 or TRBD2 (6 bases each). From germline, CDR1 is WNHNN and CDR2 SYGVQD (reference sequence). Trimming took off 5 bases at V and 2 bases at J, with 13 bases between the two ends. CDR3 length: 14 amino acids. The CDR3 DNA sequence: TGCGCCAGCAGTAGAGGAGGGGGAGCCTACGAGCAGTACTTC. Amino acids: CASSRGGGAYEQYF.

CDR3 sequence: CASSQTGRGTDTQYF. CDR3 DNA sequence: TGTGCCAGCAGCCAGACAGGGAGGGGCACAGATACGCAGTATTTT. This chain joins TRBV7-3 and TRBJ2-3; possibly TRBD1 or TRBD2 for D (7 bases each). From germline, CDR1 is SGHTA and CDR2 FQGTGA. V shed 5 bases and J shed 1 base, with 13 bases lying between them. The CDR3 covers 15 residues.